The source of this T cell receptor (beta chain) is a study of blood T cell repertoires in COVID-19. About the research overall: From the United States, Italy and Spain came samples of acute and convalescent COVID-19. The analysed material was cDNA or gDNA that came from T cells, B-cell-depleted T cells, or PBMCs.

Original processing methods: Reference gene primer amplification in the assay estimated nucleated cell counts. The method was immunoSEQ multiplex PCR; TCRdb's version includes in-frame clones alone and lacks a portion of them. V and J calls and clone size follow that table, whereas D and trimming were derived from the DNA. The sample includes some 250,000 clones, around 87% of them seen just once. Trimming took 2 bases from V and 4 from J, leaving 10 bases between them. CDR1 and CDR2 (germline): MNHNY, SVGAGI (reference sequence). The CDR3 consists of 14 residues. The sample was peripheral blood. The rearrangement links TRBV6-6 to TRBJ2-3; a possible D gene is TRBD2 (6 bases). The clonotype originates from a woman aged 70-85 years with active or convalescent COVID-19. The CDR3 loop is CASSYGEEADTQYF. The CDR3 DNA follows: TGTGCCAGCAGTTACGGGGAGGAGGCAGATACGCAGTATTTT.